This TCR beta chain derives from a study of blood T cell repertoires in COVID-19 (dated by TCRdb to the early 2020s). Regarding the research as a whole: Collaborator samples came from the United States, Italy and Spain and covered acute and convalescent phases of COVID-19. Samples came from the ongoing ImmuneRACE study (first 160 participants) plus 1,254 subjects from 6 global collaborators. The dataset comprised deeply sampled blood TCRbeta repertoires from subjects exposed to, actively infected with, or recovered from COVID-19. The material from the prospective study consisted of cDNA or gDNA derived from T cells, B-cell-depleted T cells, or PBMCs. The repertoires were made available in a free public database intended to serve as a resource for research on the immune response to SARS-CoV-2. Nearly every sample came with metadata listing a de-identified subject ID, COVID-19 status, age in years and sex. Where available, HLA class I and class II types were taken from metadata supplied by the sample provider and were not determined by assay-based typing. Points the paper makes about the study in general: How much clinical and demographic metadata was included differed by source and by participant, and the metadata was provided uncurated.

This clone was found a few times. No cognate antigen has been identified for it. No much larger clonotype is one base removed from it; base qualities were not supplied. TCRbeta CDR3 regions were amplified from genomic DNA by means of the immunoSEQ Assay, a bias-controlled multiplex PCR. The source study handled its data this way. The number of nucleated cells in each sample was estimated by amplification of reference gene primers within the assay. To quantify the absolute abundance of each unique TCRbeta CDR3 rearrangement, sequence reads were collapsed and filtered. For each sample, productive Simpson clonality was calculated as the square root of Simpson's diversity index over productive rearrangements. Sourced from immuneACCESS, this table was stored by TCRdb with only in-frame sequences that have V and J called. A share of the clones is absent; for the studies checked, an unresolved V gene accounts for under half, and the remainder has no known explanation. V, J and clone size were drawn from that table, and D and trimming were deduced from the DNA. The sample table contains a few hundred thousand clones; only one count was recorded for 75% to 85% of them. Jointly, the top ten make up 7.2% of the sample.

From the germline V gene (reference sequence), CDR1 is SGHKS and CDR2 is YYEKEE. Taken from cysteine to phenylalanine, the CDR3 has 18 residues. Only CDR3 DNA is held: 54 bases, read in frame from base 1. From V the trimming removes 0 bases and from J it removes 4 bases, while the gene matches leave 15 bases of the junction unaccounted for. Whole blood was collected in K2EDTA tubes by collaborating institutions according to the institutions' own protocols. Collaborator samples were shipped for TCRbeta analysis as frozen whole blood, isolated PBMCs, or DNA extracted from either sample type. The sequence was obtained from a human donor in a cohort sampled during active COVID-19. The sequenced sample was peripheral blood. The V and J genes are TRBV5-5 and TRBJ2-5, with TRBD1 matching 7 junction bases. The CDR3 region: CASSLGLYTTGLGETQYF. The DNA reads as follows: TGTGCCAGCAGCTTGGGACTATATACGACAGGGCTTGGAGAGACCCAGTACTTC.